Below, one T cell receptor beta chain is given with its context. Assay: immunoSEQ multiplex PCR; the TCRdb copy retains only in-frame clones and omits some. The sample lists 150,000 to 200,000 clones, over 85% seen once, with less than 4% in the top ten. The sample comes from a study of T cell responses to AZD1222 COVID-19 vaccine. The CDR3 runs 12 residues. Germline V gene sequence: CDR1 LNHDA, CDR2 SQIVND (reference sequence). The V and J ends lost 5 bases and 7 bases respectively, with 8 bases between them. This clonotype was sampled from an adult who received the MenACWY meningococcal vaccine as a control. The V call is TRBV19, the J call TRBJ2-2, with D uncertain. This material consisted of peripheral blood, taken 28 days after the second dose of the MenACWY control vaccine. This CDR3 reads CASSLLGGELFF. DNA for the CDR3: TGTGCCAGTAGTCTCTTGGGCGGGGAGCTGTTTTTT.